The rows below give T cell receptor beta chains drawn from one sample of a study of T cell changes during pregnancy in multiple sclerosis. The protocol was immunoSEQ multiplex PCR, while the TCRdb copy is restricted to in-frame clones and leaves out a portion. The sample includes roughly 80,000 clones, 92% of them seen just once. The sequencing used peripheral blood, collected before pregnancy. These receptor sequences come from a female donor with multiple sclerosis, enrolled in a pregnancy study. The CDR3 runs from the conserved cysteine through the conserved F or W. The D gene is left open where the match is weak. Clone size is stated in some rows and not others, as once, few, many or a class when expanded.

j_call clone_size v_call d_call cdr3_aa cdr3_nt
TRBJ2-1 . TRBV5-1 TRBD2 CASSQRLAGVNEQFF TGCGCCAGCAGCCAACGACTAGCGGGAGTGAATGAGCAGTTCTTC
TRBJ1-3 . TRBV4-1 TRBD1 CASSQPDRQGRRNTIYF TGCGCCAGCAGCCAACCTGATCGACAGGGAAGGCGAAACACCATATATTTT
TRBJ2-7 . TRBV6-5 TRBD2 CASSPREGWDEQYF TGTGCCAGCAGTCCCAGGGAGGGCTGGGACGAGCAGTACTTC
TRBJ2-2 . TRBV6-1 . CASSVRSNTGELFF TGTGCCAGCAGTGTTAGATCGAACACCGGGGAGCTGTTTTTT
TRBJ2-1 . TRBV11-2 TRBD2 CASSSDPSGRYEQFF TGTGCCAGCAGCTCTGACCCTAGCGGGCGCTATGAGCAGTTCTTC
TRBJ1-1 . TRBV19 TRBD1 CASSVYRGINTEAFF TGTGCCAGTAGTGTGTACAGGGGGATAAACACTGAAGCTTTCTTT
TRBJ2-5 . TRBV15 TRBD1 CATSRTGVGRETQYF TGTGCCACCAGCAGGACAGGGGTTGGTAGGGAGACCCAGTACTTC
TRBJ2-5 . TRBV29-1 TRBD2 CSVAASGTQETQYF TGCAGCGTTGCGGCTAGCGGGACTCAAGAGACCCAGTACTTC
TRBJ2-1 . TRBV29-1 TRBD2 CSALFPGLAGASENEQFF TGCAGCGCACTCTTTCCGGGACTAGCGGGAGCGTCAGAAAATGAGCAGTTCTTC
TRBJ2-7 once TRBV5-1 TRBD1 CASSVRMGQVYEQYF TGCGCCAGCAGCGTCCGGATGGGACAGGTCTACGAGCAGTACTTC
TRBJ2-1 once TRBV7-3 TRBD1 CASSSGGQGAGIAPSDEQFF TGTGCCAGCAGCTCTGGGGGACAGGGGGCGGGAATTGCCCCAAGCGATGAGCAGTTCTTC
TRBJ1-2 . TRBV30 . CAWSVLQGSYGYTF TGTGCCTGGAGTGTACTCCAGGGCTCCTATGGCTACACCTTC
TRBJ2-7 . TRBV15 TRBD1 CATSRASDRVVSFHEQYF TGTGCCACCAGCAGAGCTTCGGACAGGGTGGTTAGTTTCCACGAGCAGTACTTC
TRBJ2-5 . TRBV7-9 . CASTKGGAYQETQYF TGTGCCAGCACCAAAGGGGGAGCGTACCAAGAGACCCAGTACTTC
TRBJ1-5 . TRBV19 . CASTDSINQPQHF TGTGCCAGTACCGACTCCATCAATCAGCCCCAGCATTTT
TRBJ2-5 . TRBV7-8 . CASSLARLGPRQETQYF TGTGCCAGCAGCTTAGCGCGCCTGGGCCCCCGTCAAGAGACCCAGTACTTC
TRBJ1-3 . TRBV14 . CASSLTGNTIYF TGTGCCAGCAGCCTAACTGGAAACACCATATATTTT
TRBJ2-1 . TRBV7-8 TRBD2 CASSLWLADISYNEQFF TGTGCCAGCAGCTTATGGCTAGCGGATATATCCTACAATGAGCAGTTCTTC
TRBJ1-2 . TRBV28 . CASSHRERGYTF TGTGCCAGCAGTCACAGGGAAAGAGGCTACACCTTC
TRBJ2-7 . TRBV14 . CASSQATAGFLMQYF TGTGCCAGCAGCCAAGCCACTGCGGGTTTCCTAATGCAGTACTTC
TRBJ2-7 few TRBV21-1 . CASSRGAGEREQYF TGTGCCAGCAGCAGGGGCGCAGGGGAGCGCGAGCAGTACTTC
TRBJ2-1 . TRBV5-6 . CASSTMTGSRGAYNEQFF TGTGCCAGCAGCACCATGACAGGGTCGAGGGGGGCCTACAATGAGCAGTTCTTC
TRBJ2-6 . TRBV7-9 . CASSTGLSGANVLTF TGTGCCAGCAGCACAGGATTGTCTGGGGCCAACGTCCTGACTTTC
TRBJ2-1 . TRBV27 . CASSWLGLAANNEQFF TGTGCCAGCAGTTGGCTAGGATTAGCTGCCAACAATGAGCAGTTCTTC
TRBJ2-7 . TRBV11-2 TRBD1 CASSRDRGYEQYF TGTGCCAGCAGCCGGGACAGGGGGTACGAGCAGTACTTC
TRBJ2-1 . TRBV5-1 . CASSFQTILSGPRGHNEQFF TGCGCCAGCAGCTTTCAAACTATACTATCGGGACCGCGGGGCCACAATGAGCAGTTCTTC
TRBJ2-5 . TRBV2 . CASSDDSLQETQYF TGTGCCAGCAGTGATGACTCTCTCCAAGAGACCCAGTACTTC